Following are 13 T cell receptor beta chains from one sample sequenced in a study of T-cell reconstitution after alpha-beta-depleted transplantation in children. During its preparation, the TCRbeta library received unique molecular identifiers. TCRdb processed the PCR reads anew with MiXCR; each CDR3 protein has one entry. The table shows some 280,000 distinct CDR3 sequences, with nearly 10% occurring only once. Sequenced here: PBMCs from the stem cell graft donor, sampled from the stem cell graft. These receptors originate from a human donor who donated a stem cell graft to a child with SCID.

This clonotype was seen more than once but under ten times. The rearrangement joins TRBV7-6 to TRBJ2-3; a possible D gene is TRBD1 (6 bases). The CDR3 is 14 residues long. V lost 5 bases to trimming and J lost 6 bases, with 15 bases between them. Germline values: CDR1 SGHVS, CDR2 FNYEAQ. This chain's CDR3 is CASSVPLGADTQYF. DNA of the CDR3: TGTGCCAGCAGCGTGCCTTTGGGGGCGGATACGCAGTATTTT.

This clonotype was counted only a few times. This chain uses TRBV9 with TRBJ2-5; TRBD1 or TRBD2 may be the D gene (6 bases each). V lost 1 base and J lost 5, with 18 bases in between. This CDR3 has 16 amino acids. The germline V gene encodes CDR1 SGDLS and CDR2 YYNGEE. The DNA for the CDR3 is TGTGCCAGCAGCGTAAAGGGGGGTGACCCACCGGAGACCCAGTACTTC. This gives the protein CASSVKGGDPPETQYF. The full variable domain, in which reference TRBV9 and TRBJ2-5 provide the parts outside the CDR3, is DSGVTQTPKHLITATGQRVTLRCSPRSGDLSVYWYQQSLDQGLQFLIQYYNGEERAKGNILERFSAQQFPDLHSELNLSSLELGDSALYFCASSVKGGDPPETQYFGPGTRLLVL.

This clonotype came up many times. The chain joins TRBV25-1 to TRBJ1-4; 7 bases agree with TRBD1. The length of the CDR3 is 13 residues. Unmatched junction bases numbered 4, after V lost 4 bases and J lost 8 bases. CDR1 and CDR2 (germline): MGHDK, SYGVNS. The CDR3 protein is CASSATGLEKLFF. CDR3 DNA sequence: TGTGCCAGCAGTGCGACAGGGTTGGAAAAACTGTTTTTT.

The chain has TRBV20-1 and TRBJ1-1; possibly TRBD1 for D (5 bases). This CDR3 is 13 amino acids long. The V gene lost 2 bases and the J gene lost 11 bases, with 18 bases spanning the gap. From germline, CDR1 is DFQATT and CDR2 SNEGSKA (reference sequence). CDR3 region: CSARSGTGQMAFF. CDR3 nucleotide sequence: TGCAGTGCTAGATCTGGGACGGGGCAGATGGCTTTCTTT.

V gene TRBV6-1 combines with J gene TRBJ2-7, with TRBD1 identical over 9 bases. Looked up from germline, CDR1 is MNHNS and CDR2 is SASEGT. The V segment lost 8 bases and the J segment 6 bases; nucleotides outside the gene matches: 5. The CDR3 covers 12 residues. The DNA for the CDR3 is TGTGCCAGCGGGACAGGGAGACGCGAGCAGTACTTC. It specifies CASGTGRREQYF.

This clonotype has ten or more counts. The genes are TRBV5-1 and TRBJ2-1, with D uncertain. From germline, CDR1 is SGHRS and CDR2 YFSETQ. V was trimmed by 0 bases and J by 9 bases, leaving 4 bases between them. The CDR3 extends over 11 amino acids. The CDR3, as DNA: TGCGCCAGCAGCTTGGATGTTGAGCAGTTCTTC. This sequence encodes CASSLDVEQFF.

The table lists this clonotype with a few counts. The rearrangement links TRBV25-1 to TRBJ2-1; D remains unclear. The ends were cut back, 5 bases at V and 0 bases at J, with 14 bases in the middle. The CDR3 extends over 16 amino acids. The germline V gene has CDR1 MGHDK and CDR2 SYGVNS. CDR3 in DNA: TGTGCCAGCAGTAATTCGCGGACCAGCTCCTACAATGAGCAGTTCTTC. This codes for CASSNSRTSSYNEQFF. Full variable domain (missing parts from reference TRBV25-1 and TRBJ2-1): EADIYQTPRYLVIGTGKKITLECSQTMGHDKMYWYQQDPGMELHLIHYSYGVNSTEKGDLSSESTVSRIRTEHFPLTLESARPSHTSQYLCASSNSRTSSYNEQFFGPGTRLTVL.

This chain connects TRBV5-1 to TRBJ2-1; the match to TRBD2 covers 8 bases. Per the germline V gene, CDR1 is SGHRS and CDR2 is YFSETQ. J was trimmed by 6 bases and V by 4 bases; bases with no gene match: 3. The CDR3 is 13 residues long. CDR3 sequence reads: CASSTGLANEQFF. The CDR3 DNA sequence: TGCGCCAGCAGCACCGGACTAGCCAATGAGCAGTTCTTC.

This chain links TRBV6-5 with TRBJ2-3; D possibly corresponds to TRBD1 (6 bases). V was pared by 2 bases and J by 1 base, with 10 bases between. The CDR3 consists of 15 residues. Germline loops: CDR1 MNHEY, CDR2 SVGAGI. CDR3 residues: CASSYVSGGTDTQYF. The CDR3 coding sequence is TGTGCCAGCAGTTACGTCTCAGGGGGCACAGATACGCAGTATTTT.

This clonotype has more than one count but fewer than ten. The chain joins TRBV5-1 to TRBJ1-3; D is undetermined. V was shortened by 0 bases and J by 0 bases, with 13 bases between the two germline ends. Germline V CDR1 and CDR2: SGHRS, YFSETQ. The CDR3 totals 17 residues. The CDR3 here is CASSLGNSRISGNTIYF. In nucleotides, the CDR3 is TGCGCCAGCAGCTTGGGCAACTCAAGAATCTCTGGAAACACCATATATTTT.

This sequence joins TRBV11-1 and TRBJ1-2; D call uncertain. CDR3 length equals 15 residues. Germline loops: CDR1 SGHAT, CDR2 FQDESV (reference sequence). With 5 bases removed from V and 2 bases from J, the gap between germline ends came to 15 bases. Here the CDR3 DNA reads TGTGCCAGCAGCGACCCAAGACCGCCGAACTATGGCTACACCTTC. Protein product: CASSDPRPPNYGYTF.

The chain carries TRBV14 and TRBJ1-1, with D perhaps TRBD1 (6 bases). This CDR3 comprises 15 residues. V gave up 2 bases and J gave up 3 bases, with 13 bases separating them. Germline V gene data show CDR1 as SGHDN and CDR2 as FVKESK. The CDR3 reads CASSQPTGGHTEAFF. The DNA for the CDR3 is TGTGCCAGCAGCCAACCCACGGGGGGGCACACTGAAGCTTTCTTT.

This clonotype was observed a few times. This rearrangement joins TRBV2 to TRBJ1-2, with D perhaps matching TRBD1 (5 bases). CDR3 length equals 12 residues. CDR1 is SNHLY and CDR2 is FYNNEI in the germline V gene. The ends were cut back, 0 bases at V and 7 bases at J, with 6 bases in the middle. The CDR3 DNA reads as TGTGCCAGCAGTGAAGCAAGGGGTGGCTACACCTTC. Protein product: CASSEARGGYTF. Looking up the rest from reference TRBV2 and TRBJ1-2 gives the full variable domain: EPEVTQTPSHQVTQMGQEVILRCVPISNHLYFYWYRQILGQKVEFLVSFYNNEISEKSEIFDDQFSVERPDGSNFTLKIRSTKLEDSAMYFCASSEARGGYTFGSGTRLTVV.